The 3 T cell receptor beta chains below come from one sample, sequenced in a study of tumor-infiltrating lymphocytes in primary liver carcinoma. Unsorted whole blood supplied the RNA, and germline DNA was extracted too. The input was approximately 0.45 ug total RNA; TCR beta cDNA was made from it with a constant-region primer. Each TCR beta library was derived from three nested multiplex PCR rounds that employed slightly modified ARM-PCR. It was with TRBV1-TRBV30 forward primers and a C-beta reverse primer that the first two PCR rounds were run, at approximately 9 cycles each. TCRdb re-derived calls from the multiplex PCR reads in MiXCR, one entry per CDR3 protein. The data show about 330,000 distinct CDR3 sequences, around three fifths seen once. Source material: peripheral blood. The origin of the receptors is a man aged 40-49 years with primary liver carcinoma and hepatitis B virus infection.

The chain links TRBV19 to TRBJ1-4, with D perhaps matching TRBD1 (5 bases). Trimming shortened V by 5 bases and J by 3 bases, and 13 bases separated the two germline ends. This CDR3 region has 15 residues. Germline CDR1 reads LNHDA; CDR2 reads SQIVND (reference sequence). Written as DNA, the CDR3 is TGTGCCAGTAGTCCGACGAGACAGCCTAATGAAAAACTGTTTTTT. Residues: CASSPTRQPNEKLFF. The variable domain in full, with the rest retrieved from reference TRBV19 and TRBJ1-4, is DGGITQSPKYLFRKEGQNVTLSCEQNLNHDAMYWYRQDPGQGLRLIYYSQIVNDFQKGDIAEGYSVSREKKESFPLTVTSAQKNPTAFYLCASSPTRQPNEKLFFGSGTQLSVL.

Remarks on this clonotype: An end of the junction does not agree with germline; a read error may underlie this. J is TRBJ2-1 and V is TRBV6-2 or TRBV6-3, with unresolved D. The CDR3 extends over 15 amino acids. Germline loops: CDR1 MNHEY, CDR2 SVGEGT. CDR3 coding DNA: TGTGCCAGTAGTTACTCGTTTAGTAAGTATAATGAGCAGTTCTTC. Translated, it gives CASSYSFSKYNEQFF.

The CDR3 reads CASGKHRDNISTDTQYF. CDR3 sequence (DNA): TGTGCCAGCGGCAAGCACCGGGACAATATTAGCACAGATACGCAGTATTTT. This chain uses TRBV21-1 with TRBJ2-3; TRBD1 is the table's D call and was not checked against the DNA. TRBV21-1 is tagged as a pseudogene. The CDR3 has 17 residues.